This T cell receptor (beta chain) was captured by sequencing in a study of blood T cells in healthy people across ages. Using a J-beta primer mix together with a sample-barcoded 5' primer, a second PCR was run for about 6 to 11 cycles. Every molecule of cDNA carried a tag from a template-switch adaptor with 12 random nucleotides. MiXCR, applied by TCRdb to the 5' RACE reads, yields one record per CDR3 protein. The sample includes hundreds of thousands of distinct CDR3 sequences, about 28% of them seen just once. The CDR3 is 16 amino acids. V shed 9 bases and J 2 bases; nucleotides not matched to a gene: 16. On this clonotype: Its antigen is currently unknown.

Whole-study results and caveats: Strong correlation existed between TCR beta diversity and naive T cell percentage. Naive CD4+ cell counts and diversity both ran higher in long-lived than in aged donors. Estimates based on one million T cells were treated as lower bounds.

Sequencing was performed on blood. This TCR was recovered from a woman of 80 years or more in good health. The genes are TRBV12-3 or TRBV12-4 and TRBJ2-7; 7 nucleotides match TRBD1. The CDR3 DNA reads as TGTGCCAGTCTTGGAGGCTCGACAGGGAACCCCTACGAGCAGTACTTC. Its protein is CASLGGSTGNPYEQYF.